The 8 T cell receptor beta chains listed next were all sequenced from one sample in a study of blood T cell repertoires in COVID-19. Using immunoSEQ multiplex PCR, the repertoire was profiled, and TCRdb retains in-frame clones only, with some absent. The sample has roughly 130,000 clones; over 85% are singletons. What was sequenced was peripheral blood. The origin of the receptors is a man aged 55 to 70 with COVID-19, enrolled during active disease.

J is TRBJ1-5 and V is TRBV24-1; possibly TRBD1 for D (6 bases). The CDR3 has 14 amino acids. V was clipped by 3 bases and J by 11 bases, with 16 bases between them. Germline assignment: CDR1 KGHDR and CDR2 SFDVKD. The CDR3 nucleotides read TGTGCCACCAGTGATCCAGGGGCCCCTGGGGCCCAGCATTTT. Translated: CATSDPGAPGAQHF.

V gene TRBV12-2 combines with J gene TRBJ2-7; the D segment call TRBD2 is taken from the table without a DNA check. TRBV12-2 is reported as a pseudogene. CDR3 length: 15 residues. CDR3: CASRLMSERDYEQYF. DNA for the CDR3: TGTGCAAGTCGCTTAATGAGTGAGCGGGACTACGAGCAGTACTTC.

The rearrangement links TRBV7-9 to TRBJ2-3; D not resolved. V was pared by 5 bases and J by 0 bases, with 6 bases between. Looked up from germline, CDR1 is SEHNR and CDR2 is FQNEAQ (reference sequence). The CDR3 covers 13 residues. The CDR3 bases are TGTGCCAGCAGCGTAACTAGCACAGATACGCAGTATTTT. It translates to CASSVTSTDTQYF.

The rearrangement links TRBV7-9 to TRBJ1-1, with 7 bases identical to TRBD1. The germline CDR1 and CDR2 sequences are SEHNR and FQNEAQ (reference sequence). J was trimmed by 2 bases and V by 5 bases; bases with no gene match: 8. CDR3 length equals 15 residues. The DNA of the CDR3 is TGTGCCAGCAGCCGACCGACAGGGCAAAACACTGAAGCTTTCTTT. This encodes CASSRPTGQNTEAFF.

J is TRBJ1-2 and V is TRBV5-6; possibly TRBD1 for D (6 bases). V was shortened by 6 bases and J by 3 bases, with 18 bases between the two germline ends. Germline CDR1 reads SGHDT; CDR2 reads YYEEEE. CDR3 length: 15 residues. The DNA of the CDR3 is TGTGCCAGCAACCCCGGAATCGGGGGGCACTATGGCTACACCTTC. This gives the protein CASNPGIGGHYGYTF.

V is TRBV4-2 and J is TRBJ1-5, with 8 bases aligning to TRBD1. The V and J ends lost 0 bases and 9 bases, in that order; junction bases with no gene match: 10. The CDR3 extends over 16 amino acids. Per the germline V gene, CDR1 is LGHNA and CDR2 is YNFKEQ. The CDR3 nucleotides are TGTGCCAGCAGCCAAGAGTCCTCACAGGGGGTTTCGCCCCAGCATTTT. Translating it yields CASSQESSQGVSPQHF.

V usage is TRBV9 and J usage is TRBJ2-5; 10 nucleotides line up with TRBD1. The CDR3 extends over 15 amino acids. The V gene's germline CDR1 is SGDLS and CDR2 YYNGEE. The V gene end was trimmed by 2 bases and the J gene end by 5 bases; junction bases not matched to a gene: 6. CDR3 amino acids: CASSVGQGPWETQYF. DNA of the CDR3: TGTGCCAGCAGCGTGGGACAGGGGCCGTGGGAGACCCAGTACTTC.

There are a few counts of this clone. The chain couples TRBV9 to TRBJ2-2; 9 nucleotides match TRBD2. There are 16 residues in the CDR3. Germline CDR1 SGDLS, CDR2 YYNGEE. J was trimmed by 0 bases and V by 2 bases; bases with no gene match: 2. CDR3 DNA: TGTGCCAGCAGCGTTCGCGGGAGGGCGAACACCGGGGAGCTGTTTTTT. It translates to CASSVRGRANTGELFF.